These 32 T cell receptor beta chains originate from one sample sequenced in a study of response to subunit inactivated influenza vaccine. TCRdb reprocessed the RT-PCR reads via MiXCR and lists one record per CDR3 protein. The profile covers hundreds of thousands of distinct CDR3 sequences, with about 25% appearing a single time and approximately 2% taken by the ten largest. Material: CD4+ T cells sorted from PBMCs, obtained more than 4 days after vaccination. The receptors shown here come from a man in his forties or fifties who received an inactivated influenza vaccine.

V gene TRBV5-1 combines with J gene TRBJ1-4, with TRBD1 matching over 7 bases. Trimming removed 2 bases from V and 0 bases from J; junction bases left unmatched: 1. Germline V gene data show CDR1 as SGHRS and CDR2 as YFSETQ. CDR3 length equals 15 residues. CDR3: CASSLQGSTNEKLFF. CDR3 in DNA: TGCGCCAGCAGCTTACAGGGGTCAACTAATGAAAAACTGTTTTTT.

This clonotype occurred once. The DNA of the CDR3 is TGCGCCAGCAGCCAACTACGTCTCCAAACAGATACGCAGTATTTT. Translation: CASSQLRLQTDTQYF. The chain links TRBV4-1 to TRBJ2-3; D unresolved. V was clipped by 2 bases and J by 3 bases, with 12 bases between them. Per germline, CDR1 MGHRA and CDR2 YSYEKL. The CDR3 extends over 15 amino acids.

The chain couples TRBV28 to TRBJ2-7; D is perhaps TRBD1 (6 bases). V lost 6 bases and J 5 bases, leaving 17 bases between the germline ends. The CDR3 consists of 14 residues. Germline-derived CDR1 and CDR2 are MDHEN and SYDVKM. CDR3 loop: CASREYGTINEQYF. The CDR3 DNA reads TGTGCCAGCAGGGAATACGGGACAATCAACGAGCAGTACTTC.

The rearrangement links TRBV4-3 to TRBJ2-2; D is perhaps TRBD1 (6 bases). The V and J ends lost 4 bases and 6 bases respectively, with 21 bases between them. CDR3 length equals 17 residues. Germline assignment: CDR1 LGHNA and CDR2 YSLEER. CDR3 in amino acids: CASSRNRDTGVAGELFF. The CDR3 DNA sequence: TGCGCCAGCAGCCGGAACCGGGACACTGGTGTCGCCGGGGAGCTGTTTTTT.

CDR3 amino acids: CASSQARGEAFF. CDR3 DNA: TGTGCCAGCAGCCAAGCCCGGGGGGAAGCTTTCTTT. The V gene is TRBV14, the J gene TRBJ1-1; perhaps TRBD1 as D (5 bases). V shed 1 base and J shed 8 bases, with 8 bases lying between them. CDR3 size: 12 residues. Looked up from germline, CDR1 is SGHDN and CDR2 is FVKESK.

This rearrangement joins TRBV5-1 to TRBJ2-7; 12 bases are shared with TRBD1. Per the germline V gene, CDR1 is SGHRS and CDR2 is YFSETQ. The CDR3 is made up of 15 amino acids. With V trimmed by 3 bases and J by 5 bases, 6 bases remained unmatched. DNA of the CDR3: TGCGCCAGCAGCTGGGCCGGGACAGGGGGCGACGAGCAGTACTTC. This translates into CASSWAGTGGDEQYF.

This sequence joins TRBV28 and TRBJ2-1; TRBD1 might be the D (6 bases). Germline assignment: CDR1 MDHEN and CDR2 SYDVKM. Deletions cut 7 bases from V and 0 bases from J, with 13 bases between. This CDR3 is 15 amino acids long. The CDR3 nucleotides are TGTGCCAGCATCCCAGGGGCTAGCTCCTACAATGAGCAGTTCTTC. Its translation is CASIPGASSYNEQFF.

The chain combines TRBV20-1 with TRBJ1-6; D may be TRBD1 (5 bases). The CDR3 has 14 amino acids. The V end lost 1 base, the J end lost 7 bases, and 11 bases lay between the germline ends. CDR1 is DFQATT, CDR2 SNEGSKA, per germline (reference sequence). CDR3: CSARAGTVNSPLHF. CDR3 DNA sequence: TGCAGTGCTAGAGCTGGGACTGTAAATTCACCCCTCCACTTT.

This chain links TRBV6-2 or TRBV6-3 with TRBJ2-3; no reliable D call. The CDR3 loop spans 13 amino acids. Germline CDR1 is MNHEY and CDR2 is SVGEGT. V was clipped by 7 bases and J by 1 base, with 9 bases between them. The CDR3 here is CASNKPGTDTQYF. CDR3 in DNA: TGTGCCAGCAATAAACCGGGCACAGATACGCAGTATTTT.

The V gene is TRBV5-1, the J gene TRBJ1-6; D possibly corresponds to TRBD1 (5 bases). Deletions cut 2 bases from V and 12 bases from J, with 18 bases between. Germline-derived CDR1 and CDR2 are SGHRS and YFSETQ. This CDR3 has 15 residues. The CDR3, as DNA: TGCGCCAGCAGCTTAGGGGCAAGTTGGACCGGACCCCTCCACTTT. It is translated as CASSLGASWTGPLHF. Complete variable domain (other parts from reference TRBV5-1 and TRBJ1-6): KAGVTQTPRYLIKTRGQQVTLSCSPISGHRSVSWYQQTPGQGLQFLFEYFSETQRNKGNFPGRFSGRQFSNSRSEMNVSTLELGDSALYLCASSLGASWTGPLHFGNGTRLTVT.

The chain couples TRBV5-1 to TRBJ2-1, with D possibly TRBD1 on 5 matching bases. With 0 bases removed from V and 4 bases from J, the gap between germline ends came to 8 bases. Germline loops: CDR1 SGHRS, CDR2 YFSETQ. CDR3 length equals 14 residues. CDR3 nucleotide sequence: TGCGCCAGCAGCTTGGACAGGATATACAATGAGCAGTTCTTC. Encoded protein: CASSLDRIYNEQFF. The entire variable domain, with the rest obtained from reference TRBV5-1 and TRBJ2-1, is as follows: KAGVTQTPRYLIKTRGQQVTLSCSPISGHRSVSWYQQTPGQGLQFLFEYFSETQRNKGNFPGRFSGRQFSNSRSEMNVSTLELGDSALYLCASSLDRIYNEQFFGPGTRLTVL.

The V gene is TRBV20-1, the J gene TRBJ2-1; possible D gene TRBD2, 7 bases. Germline CDR1 reads DFQATT; CDR2 reads SNEGSKA (reference sequence). V lost 6 bases to trimming and J lost 9 bases, with 27 bases between them. This CDR3 has 16 residues. The CDR3 DNA reads TGCAGTGCAACCCAGGGAGGGAGGGGGTTGTTGATTGAGCAGTTCTTC. Protein product: CSATQGGRGLLIEQFF.

The V gene is TRBV6-5, the J gene TRBJ2-5, with TRBD2 matching 8 bases. This CDR3 comprises 15 residues. In germline, CDR1 is MNHEY, CDR2 SVGAGI. The V and J ends lost 4 bases and 5 bases, in that order; junction bases with no gene match: 9. This CDR3 reads CASSSSGSYYETQYF. Written as DNA, the CDR3 is TGTGCCAGCAGTTCGAGCGGGAGTTATTATGAGACCCAGTACTTC.

This clonotype turned up a few times. The genes are TRBV20-1 and TRBJ2-1; the D is unclear. V gave up 0 bases and J gave up 10 bases, with 13 bases separating them. The CDR3 sequence is 13 residues long. Germline assignment: CDR1 DFQATT and CDR2 SNEGSKA (reference sequence). CDR3 nucleotides: TGCAGTGCTAGAGACCCCCTAGGACGCGAGCAGTTCTTC. This sequence encodes CSARDPLGREQFF.

The V gene is TRBV2, the J gene TRBJ2-3, with 7 bases that match TRBD1. V lost 10 bases and J lost 5; bases outside the gene matches: 15. In germline, CDR1 is SNHLY, CDR2 FYNNEI. CDR3 length: 15 amino acids. The CDR3, as DNA: TGTGCCATCCCTGAAGGGACAGATGGGTTAGATACGCAGTATTTT. This sequence encodes CAIPEGTDGLDTQYF. Looking up the rest from reference TRBV2 and TRBJ2-3 gives the full variable domain: EPEVTQTPSHQVTQMGQEVILRCVPISNHLYFYWYRQILGQKVEFLVSFYNNEISEKSEIFDDQFSVERPDGSNFTLKIRSTKLEDSAMYFCAIPEGTDGLDTQYFGPGTRLTVL.

On this clonotype: At one of its ends the junction is not consistent with the germline gene, which may arise from a read error. CDR3 DNA: TGTGACAGCTCAGTGGGGATAGCCAAAAACATTCAGTACTTC. Encoded protein: CDSSVGIAKNIQYF. This rearrangement joins TRBV18 to TRBJ2-4; D uncertain. The length of the CDR3 is 14 residues. Germline V gene sequence: CDR1 KGHSH, CDR2 LQKENI.

This clonotype was seen ten or more times. CDR3 sequence: CASSPQGNTEAFF. The DNA of the CDR3 is TGTGCCAGCTCACCACAGGGGAACACTGAAGCTTTCTTT. The V call is TRBV18, the J call TRBJ1-1; the D is unclear. Germline CDR1 and CDR2: KGHSH and LQKENI. Trimming left V 1 base short and J 1 base short, with 4 bases between. The CDR3 loop spans 13 amino acids.

Remarks on this clonotype: At one end, the junction sequence differs from germline, possibly due to a read error. The chain carries TRBV2 and TRBJ2-6, with 7 nucleotides matching TRBD2. The CDR3 covers 19 residues. The germline gives CDR1 SNHLY, CDR2 FYNNEI. CDR3 in DNA: TGTACCAGCAGCACCCGGAGGGCTAGCGGACTCTCTGGGGCCAACGTCCTGACTTTC. It codes for CTSSTRRASGLSGANVLTF.

This clonotype was detected ten times or more. The chain joins TRBV12-3 or TRBV12-4 to TRBJ1-2; TRBD1 might be the D (5 bases). Deletions cut 8 bases from V and 7 bases from J, with 20 bases between. The length of the CDR3 is 14 residues. CDR3 nucleotides: TGTGCCAGCGGATCCCTGGGACGGACGAGTGGCTACACCTTC. It codes for CASGSLGRTSGYTF.

This clonotype was counted at least ten times. The chain joins TRBV5-6 to TRBJ2-3, with 8 positions matching TRBD2. V shed 3 bases and J 5 bases; nucleotides not matched to a gene: 5. This CDR3 has 14 amino acids. CDR1 SGHDT and CDR2 YYEEEE come from the germline V gene. DNA for the CDR3: TGTGCCAGCAGCTCTGCGGGGGGCATAGATACGCAGTATTTT. It is translated as CASSSAGGIDTQYF. The full variable domain, its missing parts supplied by reference TRBV5-6 and TRBJ2-3, is DAGVTQSPTHLIKTRGQQVTLRCSPKSGHDTVSWYQQALGQGPQFIFQYYEEEERQRGNFPDRFSGHQFPNYSSELNVNALLLGDSALYLCASSSAGGIDTQYFGPGTRLTVL.

The chain recombines TRBV7-2 with TRBJ2-3, with D possibly matching TRBD2 (5 bases). Germline CDR1 SGHTA, CDR2 FQGNSA. V lost 6 bases, J lost 3 bases, and 22 bases lay in between. The CDR3 covers 17 residues. CDR3 in amino acids: CASSLSPPRRGTDTQYF. As DNA, the CDR3 is TGTGCCAGCAGTTTAAGCCCTCCCCGCCGCGGGACAGATACGCAGTATTTT.

Here the CDR3 DNA reads TGCAGTGCTGCCTCTATAGTTCATTACAATGAGCAGTTCTTC. Translating it yields CSAASIVHYNEQFF. The chain couples TRBV20-1 to TRBJ2-1; the D is unclear. The CDR3 is made up of 14 amino acids. V gave up 5 bases and J gave up 4 bases, with 15 bases separating them. Germline V CDR1 and CDR2: DFQATT, SNEGSKA (reference sequence).

This clonotype was seen a handful of times. The chain combines TRBV11-2 with TRBJ1-5; D gene uncertain. CDR1 is SGHAT, CDR2 FQNNGV, per germline. The ends were cut back, 0 bases at V and 0 bases at J, with 3 bases in the middle. This CDR3 has 14 residues. CDR3 sequence reads: CASSLEPSNQPQHF. CDR3 nucleotide sequence: TGTGCCAGCAGCTTAGAGCCTAGCAATCAGCCCCAGCATTTT. The entire variable domain, with the rest obtained from reference TRBV11-2 and TRBJ1-5, is as follows: EAGVAQSPRYKIIEKRQSVAFWCNPISGHATLYWYQQILGQGPKLLIQFQNNGVVDDSQLPKDRFSAERLKGVDSTLKIQPAKLEDSAVYLCASSLEPSNQPQHFGDGTRLSIL.

V is TRBV9 and J is TRBJ2-2, with D perhaps matching TRBD1 (6 bases). The CDR3 runs 15 residues. Germline-derived CDR1 and CDR2 are SGDLS and YYNGEE. Trimming cost V 3 bases and J 1 base, with 10 bases left between them. The CDR3 protein is CASSALTGNTGELFF. Written as DNA, the CDR3 is TGTGCCAGCAGCGCTCTGACAGGGAACACCGGGGAGCTGTTTTTT.

The chain couples TRBV20-1 to TRBJ1-5, with 8 bases that match TRBD1. V was clipped by 4 bases and J by 5 bases; unmatched bases: 7. The germline V gene encodes CDR1 DFQATT and CDR2 SNEGSKA (reference sequence). The CDR3 runs to 14 residues. The chain's CDR3 is CSAIQGAIDQPQHF. In nucleotides, the CDR3 is TGCAGTGCTATTCAGGGGGCGATCGATCAGCCCCAGCATTTT.

V and J are TRBV9 and TRBJ2-3; 8 bases align to TRBD2. The V and J ends lost 4 bases and 6 bases, in that order; junction bases with no gene match: 7. Germline CDR1 SGDLS, CDR2 YYNGEE. This CDR3 has 14 residues. CDR3 residues: CASSPTSGRDTQYF. The CDR3 bases are TGTGCCAGCAGCCCAACTAGCGGTAGGGATACGCAGTATTTT.

This clonotype was observed a handful of times. This chain uses TRBV6-1 with TRBJ1-5, with a possible D match to TRBD1 (5 bases). The CDR3 length is 15 residues. V was cut by 2 bases and J by 7 bases, with 15 bases left in between. The germline gives CDR1 MNHNS, CDR2 SASEGT. The chain's CDR3 is CASSEYGRVNQPQHF. CDR3 nucleotides: TGTGCCAGCAGTGAATACGGCAGGGTCAACCAGCCCCAGCATTTT.

V usage is TRBV14 and J usage is TRBJ1-1, with 7 bases lining up with TRBD1. The CDR3 is 17 residues long. V lost 5 bases, J lost 5 bases, and 17 bases stayed unmatched. The germline V gene has CDR1 SGHDN and CDR2 FVKESK. CDR3 region: CASSLRWRNRGGTEAFF. DNA for the CDR3: TGTGCCAGCAGCTTAAGATGGAGGAACAGGGGAGGTACTGAAGCTTTCTTT.

The chain is built from TRBV30 and TRBJ2-2; possible D gene TRBD2, 7 bases. The V and J ends lost 6 bases and 3 bases respectively, with 17 bases between them. The length of the CDR3 is 15 residues. Per germline, CDR1 GTSNPN and CDR2 SVGIG (reference sequence). The CDR3 here is CACPRGGAHTGELFF. For the CDR3, the DNA is TGTGCCTGCCCAAGGGGGGGGGCCCACACCGGGGAGCTGTTTTTT.

The gene calls are TRBV20-1 and TRBJ1-2; tentative D call: TRBD1 (6 bases). V gave up 3 bases and J gave up 9 bases, with 14 bases separating them. CDR3 size: 12 residues. Germline values: CDR1 DFQATT, CDR2 SNEGSKA (reference sequence). Written as DNA, the CDR3 is TGCAGTGCTAGTAGAGCAGGGGACAGCTACACCTTC. Protein sequence: CSASRAGDSYTF.

This clonotype was counted between two and nine times. The chain couples TRBV12-3 or TRBV12-4 to TRBJ2-7, with no clear D. V was cut by 5 bases and J by 3 bases, with 5 bases left in between. The CDR3 is 11 residues long. Here the CDR3 reads CASSGYYEQYF. The CDR3 region has the DNA TGTGCCAGCAGTGGGTACTACGAGCAGTACTTC.

The chain carries TRBV7-2 and TRBJ2-2; the D gene could be TRBD1 or TRBD2 (6 bases each). Looked up from germline, CDR1 is SGHTA and CDR2 is FQGNSA. There are 13 residues in the CDR3. V lost 2 bases to trimming and J lost 8 bases, with 9 bases between them. As DNA, the CDR3 is TGTGCCAGCAGCTTAACAGGGAGGGGGGAGCTGTTTTTT. Protein sequence: CASSLTGRGELFF.